This T cell receptor beta chain came from a study of beta chain features in type 1 diabetes. Study-wide points: A potential influence of HLA type upon TCRB rearrangement remained unresolved herein. Individuals with type 1 diabetes displayed fewer insertions and more deletions at VDJ junctions. Moderate yet significant TCRB CDR3 shortening was seen in Type 1 diabetes patients in all four CD4+ subsets.

Sequencing targeted expressed TCRB transcripts, as all isolated RNA had been reverse transcribed. The method was immunoSEQ multiplex PCR; TCRdb's version includes in-frame clones alone and lacks a portion of them. The table shows roughly 400,000 clones, with over 9% occurring only once. V lost 9 bases to trimming and J lost 0 bases, with 19 bases between them. The CDR3 runs to 16 residues. Per the germline V gene, CDR1 is SGHNT and CDR2 is YYREEE (reference sequence). This clone was detected only a few times. Antigen specificity is unknown. The sample taken for sequencing was central memory CD4+ T cells from blood. The clonotype comes from a man aged 25 to 40 with type 1 diabetes. The chain has TRBV5-4 and TRBJ1-3; D remains unclear. For the CDR3, the DNA is TGTGCCACAGCACGTAGGGATGGCAGCTCTGGAAACACCATATATTTT. It translates to CATARRDGSSGNTIYF.